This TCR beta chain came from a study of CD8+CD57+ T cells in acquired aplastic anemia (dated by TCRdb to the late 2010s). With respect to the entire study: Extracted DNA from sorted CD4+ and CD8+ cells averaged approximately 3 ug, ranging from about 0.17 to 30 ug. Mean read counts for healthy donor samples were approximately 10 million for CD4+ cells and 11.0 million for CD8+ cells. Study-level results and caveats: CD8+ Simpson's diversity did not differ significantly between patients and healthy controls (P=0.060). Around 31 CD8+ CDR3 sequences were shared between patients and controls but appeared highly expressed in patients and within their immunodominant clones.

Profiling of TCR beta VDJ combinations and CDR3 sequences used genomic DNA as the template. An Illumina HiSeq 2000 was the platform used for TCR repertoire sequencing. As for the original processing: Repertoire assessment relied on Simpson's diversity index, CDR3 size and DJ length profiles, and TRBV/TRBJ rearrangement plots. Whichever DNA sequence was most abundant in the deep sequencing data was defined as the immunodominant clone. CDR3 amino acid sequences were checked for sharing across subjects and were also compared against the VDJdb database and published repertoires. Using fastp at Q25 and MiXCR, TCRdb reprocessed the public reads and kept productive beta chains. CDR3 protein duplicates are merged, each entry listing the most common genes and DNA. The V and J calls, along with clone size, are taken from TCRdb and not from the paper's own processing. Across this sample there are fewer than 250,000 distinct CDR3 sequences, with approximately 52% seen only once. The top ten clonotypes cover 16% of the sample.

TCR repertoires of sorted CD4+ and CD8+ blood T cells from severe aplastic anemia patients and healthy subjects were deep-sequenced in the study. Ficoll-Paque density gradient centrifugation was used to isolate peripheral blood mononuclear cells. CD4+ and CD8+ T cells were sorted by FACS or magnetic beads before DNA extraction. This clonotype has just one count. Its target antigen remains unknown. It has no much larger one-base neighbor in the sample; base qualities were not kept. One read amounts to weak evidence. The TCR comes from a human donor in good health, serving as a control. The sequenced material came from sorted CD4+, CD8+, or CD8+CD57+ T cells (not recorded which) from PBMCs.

CDR3 reads: CASSLGSNGHYGYTF. The DNA reads TGTGCCAGCAGCTTAGGATCTAACGGCCACTATGGCTACACCTTC. The rearrangement joined TRBV7-2 to TRBJ1-2; the D gene is not confidently resolved. From the germline V gene, CDR1 is SGHTA and CDR2 is FQGNSA. Between the V and J ends, shortened by 1 base and 3 bases respectively, the junction contains 12 bases. Including the terminal cysteine and phenylalanine, the CDR3 comprises 15 residues. Here the CDR3 DNA is all that survives: 45 bases in frame from base 1.